Presented here are 25 T cell receptor beta chains from one specimen sequenced in a study of human T cells and chemical hapten exposure. The time point here: patch test 2, 6 weeks after DPC sensitization. Treatment of the sample: therapeutic diphenylcyclopropenone sensitization with weekly scalp DPC. TCRdb redid the calling of the RACE reads with MiXCR, one entry per CDR3 protein. The sample yields under 75,000 distinct CDR3 sequences, 8.5% to 9% seen once. Specimen: whole blood, collected in connection with sensitization to the hapten diphenylcyclopropenone (DPC). The receptors come from a woman aged 45-65 years with alopecia areata. Some clones in this sample may be carry-over from other donors' samples.

This sequence joins TRBV24-1 and TRBJ2-3; 7 bases map to TRBD1. Trimming at V came to 4 bases and at J to 0 bases, leaving 6 bases not matched to a gene. The CDR3 runs 16 residues. The germline CDR1 and CDR2 sequences are KGHDR and SFDVKD. The DNA of the CDR3 is TGTGCCACCAGTGACTGGGACAGTGAGAGCACAGATACGCAGTATTTT. Amino acids: CATSDWDSESTDTQYF.

A word on this clonotype: It may be a read error: a sequence one base away is much more abundant. The V call is TRBV3-1, the J call TRBJ2-2, with 12 bases lining up with TRBD2. Germline V CDR1 and CDR2: LGHDT, YNNKEL (reference sequence). This CDR3 is 13 amino acids long. V was pared by 4 bases and J by 12 bases, with 3 bases of the junction left unmatched. CDR3 sequence reads: CASSLGLAGKLFF. In nucleotides, the CDR3 is TGTGCCAGCAGCCTCGGACTAGCGGGGAAGCTGTTTTTT.

Only a few counts were recorded for this clonotype. The V gene is TRBV5-1, the J gene TRBJ1-5; perhaps TRBD1 as D (5 bases). V dropped 0 bases and J dropped 0 bases, with 7 bases sitting between them. In germline, CDR1 is SGHRS, CDR2 YFSETQ. The CDR3 extends over 15 amino acids. CDR3 sequence reads: CASSLDGTSNQPQHF. DNA for the CDR3: TGCGCCAGCAGCTTGGACGGGACTAGCAATCAGCCCCAGCATTTT.

This clonotype was counted only a few times. The V call is TRBV10-3, the J call TRBJ2-7, with TRBD1 as a possible D gene (5 bases). Deletions cut 6 bases from V and 2 bases from J, with 11 bases between. Germline CDR1 reads ENHRY; CDR2 reads SYGVKD. The CDR3 is 13 amino acids. The CDR3 DNA reads TGTGCCATCAGACAGGACGATACCTACGAGCAGTACTTC. Its translation: CAIRQDDTYEQYF.

The V and J genes are TRBV24-1 and TRBJ2-3; D is ambiguous. Trimming removed 6 bases from V and 2 bases from J, with 17 bases in between. The CDR3 length is 16 residues. Germline CDR1 reads KGHDR; CDR2 reads SFDVKD. The CDR3 region has the DNA TGTGCCACCAGTCATCCCCAAACGGAATACACAGATACGCAGTATTTT. This sequence encodes CATSHPQTEYTDTQYF.

This clonotype was recorded at least ten times. This sequence joins TRBV24-1 and TRBJ1-5, with D uncertain. V gave up 6 bases and J gave up 2 bases, with 7 bases separating them. The CDR3 runs to 13 residues. Germline-derived CDR1 and CDR2 are KGHDR and SFDVKD. The CDR3 is CATSFGGNQPQHF. The CDR3 nucleotides read TGTGCCACCAGTTTCGGGGGCAATCAGCCCCAGCATTTT.

The chain couples TRBV5-1 to TRBJ2-3; D unclear. Germline lookup yields CDR1 SGHRS and CDR2 YFSETQ. The CDR3 is 14 amino acids. V shed 2 bases and J shed 3 bases, with 10 bases lying between them. The CDR3 sequence is CASSFLGPTDTQYF. DNA of the CDR3: TGCGCCAGCAGCTTCCTAGGTCCGACAGATACGCAGTATTTT.

The chain has TRBV3-1 and TRBJ1-1, with TRBD1 matching over 7 bases. The junction had 30 bases not matched to a gene; V was cut back by 5 bases and J by 12 bases. The CDR3 totals 19 residues. The V gene's germline CDR1 is LGHDT and CDR2 YNNKEL (reference sequence). In nucleotides, the CDR3 is TGTGCCAGCAGCTTCCGTAGATCACAGGGGCGTCTCGTCTGGCCGAGAACTTTCTTT. Translating it yields CASSFRRSQGRLVWPRTFF.

The chain has TRBV5-1 and TRBJ2-7; D gene ambiguous. The CDR3 runs 13 residues. Germline V gene sequence: CDR1 SGHRS, CDR2 YFSETQ. Trimming removed 0 bases at V and 4 bases at J, with 8 bases between. The CDR3 coding sequence is TGCGCCAGCAGCTTGGACGGAGCTTACGAGCAGTACTTC. Amino acids: CASSLDGAYEQYF.

At least ten counts were recorded for this clonotype. V usage is TRBV10-3 and J usage is TRBJ1-3; 9 bases align to TRBD1. Unmatched junction bases numbered 5, after V lost 6 bases and J lost 2 bases. The CDR3 runs 15 residues. Germline V CDR1 and CDR2: ENHRY, SYGVKD. The CDR3 sequence: CAIRAGTGPGNTIYF. The CDR3 bases are TGTGCCATCAGGGCCGGGACAGGGCCTGGAAACACCATATATTTT.

This chain joins TRBV28 and TRBJ2-3; tentatively, D is TRBD2 (6 bases). V lost 6 bases and J 5 bases, leaving 15 bases between the germline ends. Germline V gene sequence: CDR1 MDHEN, CDR2 SYDVKM. The CDR3 is 14 amino acids. The CDR3 DNA reads as TGTGCCAGCAGGAGGGACTGGGATAGAGATACGCAGTATTTT. This encodes CASRRDWDRDTQYF.

This clonotype occurred a few times. The V call is TRBV6-2 or TRBV6-3, the J call TRBJ2-5; D not resolved. Germline loops: CDR1 MNHEY, CDR2 SVGEGT. Deletions cut 1 base from V and 3 bases from J, with 3 bases between. CDR3 length: 12 amino acids. CDR3 DNA: TGTGCCAGCAGTTACTTTAAAGAGACCCAGTACTTC. This codes for CASSYFKETQYF.

There are many counts of this clonotype. The CDR3 is CSVVQGGTNYGYTF. The CDR3, as DNA: TGCAGCGTTGTACAGGGAGGGACTAACTATGGCTACACCTTC. The genes are TRBV29-1 and TRBJ1-2; tentatively, D is TRBD1 (6 bases). Trimming shortened V by 4 bases and J by 0 bases, and 12 bases separated the two germline ends. The CDR3 runs 14 residues. Germline CDR1 is SQVTM and CDR2 is ANQGSEA.

The table lists this clonotype with a few counts. The chain uses TRBV10-3 and TRBJ2-7; no clear D gene. This CDR3 contains 12 residues. V gave up 5 bases and J gave up 7 bases, with 12 bases separating them. Looked up from germline, CDR1 is ENHRY and CDR2 is SYGVKD. As DNA, the CDR3 is TGTGCCATCAGTCCGATGGATGGGGAGCAGTACTTC. As protein: CAISPMDGEQYF.

The sample holds a few counts of this clonotype. The chain uses TRBV2 and TRBJ2-2; TRBD2 matches 12 bases. The CDR3 is 14 amino acids. J lost 6 bases, V lost 6 bases, and 2 bases had no gene match. In germline, CDR1 is SNHLY, CDR2 FYNNEI. CDR3 DNA sequence: TGTGCCAGCAGAAGACTAGCGGGGGCCGGGGAGCTGTTTTTT. Residues: CASRRLAGAGELFF. The whole variable domain, remainder taken from reference TRBV2 and TRBJ2-2, is EPEVTQTPSHQVTQMGQEVILRCVPISNHLYFYWYRQILGQKVEFLVSFYNNEISEKSEIFDDQFSVERPDGSNFTLKIRSTKLEDSAMYFCASRRLAGAGELFFGEGSRLTVL.

The gene calls are TRBV24-1 and TRBJ1-1; TRBD1 agrees at 7 bases. With 0 bases clipped from V and 10 bases from J, the junction kept 4 bases outside the gene matches. The CDR3 extends over 13 amino acids. CDR1 KGHDR and CDR2 SFDVKD come from the germline V gene. The CDR3 bases are TGTGCCACCAGTGATTTGCTAGGGGGCCGAGCTTTCTTT. Its translation: CATSDLLGGRAFF.

Comment on this clonotype: A much larger clonotype is one base distant, so this may be a read error. The chain carries TRBV7-9 and TRBJ2-7; 11 bases fit TRBD2. CDR1 SEHNR and CDR2 FQNEAQ come from the germline V gene (reference sequence). Unmatched junction bases numbered 14, after V lost 6 bases and J lost 4 bases. The CDR3 extends over 17 amino acids. CDR3 region: CASRPGTSGHQWYEQYF. The CDR3 DNA is TGTGCCAGCAGGCCGGGGACTAGCGGCCATCAATGGTACGAGCAGTACTTC.

The gene calls are TRBV5-1 and TRBJ2-6; 7 nucleotides match TRBD1. J was trimmed by 1 base and V by 9 bases; bases with no gene match: 16. Germline CDR1 SGHRS, CDR2 YFSETQ. The CDR3 totals 18 residues. The CDR3 DNA reads as TGCGCCACCTTGTTTTTACGGGACAGAGTATCTGGGGCCAACGTCCTGACTTTC. Translation gives CATLFLRDRVSGANVLTF.

A few counts support this clonotype. This chain joins TRBV3-1 and TRBJ2-3, with D uncertain. Trimming took 2 bases from V and 2 from J, leaving 11 bases between them. Germline CDR1 and CDR2: LGHDT and YNNKEL (reference sequence). The CDR3 has 15 amino acids. This CDR3 is CASSQPREPTDTQYF. CDR3 nucleotide sequence: TGTGCCAGCAGCCAACCTAGGGAACCCACAGATACGCAGTATTTT.

The CDR3 loop reads CASSEDRFSPLHF. The CDR3 DNA reads TGTGCCAGCAGCGAAGACAGGTTTTCACCCCTCCACTTT. The chain carries TRBV6-6 and TRBJ1-6; possible D gene TRBD1, 6 bases. Germline CDR1 MNHNY, CDR2 SVGAGI (reference sequence). The CDR3 loop spans 13 amino acids. Trimming shortened V by 6 bases and J by 9 bases, and 12 bases separated the two germline ends.

This clonotype was detected only a few times. CDR3 nucleotide sequence: TGTGCCAGCAGCCCCGACAGGGGTGCCGGGGAGCTGTTTTTT. Its protein product is CASSPDRGAGELFF. The rearrangement links TRBV6-5 to TRBJ2-2; 8 bases fit TRBD1. Germline CDR1 reads MNHEY; CDR2 reads SVGAGI. Unmatched junction bases numbered 6, after V lost 6 bases and J lost 6 bases. This CDR3 is 14 amino acids long.

This clonotype occurred a few times. The chain couples TRBV5-5 to TRBJ2-6; the D is unclear. V dropped 0 bases and J dropped 4 bases, with 11 bases sitting between them. The length of the CDR3 is 16 residues. CDR1 SGHKS and CDR2 YYEKEE come from the germline V gene (reference sequence). The CDR3 bases are TGTGCCAGCAGCTTGGCCGGGCCGCCCGGGGCCAACGTCCTGACTTTC. It is translated as CASSLAGPPGANVLTF.

The chain employs TRBV7-2 and TRBJ2-2, with TRBD2 identical over 8 bases. The CDR3 is made up of 17 amino acids. J lost 5 bases, V lost 5 bases, and 13 bases had no gene match. CDR1 and CDR2 (germline): SGHTA, FQGNSA. This CDR3 is CASSPLPAGDGTGELFF. CDR3 DNA sequence: TGTGCCAGCAGCCCCCTTCCAGCGGGAGATGGAACCGGGGAGCTGTTTTTT.

This chain joins TRBV7-2 and TRBJ2-3, with TRBD2 matching 8 bases. Germline V gene sequence: CDR1 SGHTA, CDR2 FQGNSA. J gave up 6 bases and V 1 base, and 6 bases lay outside the gene matches. The CDR3 length is 15 residues. Here the CDR3 reads CASSLDGTSPDTQYF. In DNA form, the CDR3 reads TGTGCCAGCAGCTTAGATGGGACTAGTCCCGATACGCAGTATTTT.

The chain has TRBV12-3 or TRBV12-4 and TRBJ2-1, with 7 positions matching TRBD1. This CDR3 has 13 amino acids. The ends lost 6 bases at V and 8 bases at J; junction bases unmatched: 7. CDR3 amino acids: CASSQRGLYEQFF. The CDR3 nucleotides are TGTGCCAGCAGCCAAAGGGGGCTATATGAGCAGTTCTTC.